Sequencing of this T cell receptor (beta chain) was carried out in a study of cytomegalovirus exposure and HLA in healthy donors. Regarding the study as a whole: Associated with cytomegalovirus, according to the listing, were approximately 160 TCR beta chains.

On this clone itself: Its antigen is undetermined.

The V and J ends lost 5 bases and 2 bases respectively, with 12 bases between them. In germline, CDR1 is LNHDA, CDR2 SQIVND (reference sequence). This CDR3 is built from 14 residues. A multiplex PCR was run with 60 Vbeta primers and 13 Jbeta primers. The data were produced by immunoSEQ multiplex PCR, yet TCRdb's version contains in-frame clones alone and is incomplete. The table lists some 110,000 clones, about 74% of them singletons. The receptor was isolated from a woman aged 45-65 years in good health and CMV-seropositive. This chain links TRBV19 with TRBJ1-2; D remains ambiguous. The specimen was PBMCs. CDR3 protein: CASSRDYGNYGYTF. DNA for the CDR3: TGTGCCAGTAGTCGCGACTACGGAAACTATGGCTACACCTTC.